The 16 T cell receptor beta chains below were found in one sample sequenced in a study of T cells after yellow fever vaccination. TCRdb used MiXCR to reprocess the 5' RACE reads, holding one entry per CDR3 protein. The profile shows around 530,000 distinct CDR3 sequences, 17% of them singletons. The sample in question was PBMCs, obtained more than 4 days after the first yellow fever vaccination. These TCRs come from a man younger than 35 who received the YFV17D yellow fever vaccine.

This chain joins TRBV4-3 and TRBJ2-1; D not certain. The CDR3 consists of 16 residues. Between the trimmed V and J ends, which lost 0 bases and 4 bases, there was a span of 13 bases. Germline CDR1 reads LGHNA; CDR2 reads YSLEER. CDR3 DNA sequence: TGCGCCAGCAGCCAAGAGAGCGCCGACCGATACAATGAGCAGTTCTTC. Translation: CASSQESADRYNEQFF.

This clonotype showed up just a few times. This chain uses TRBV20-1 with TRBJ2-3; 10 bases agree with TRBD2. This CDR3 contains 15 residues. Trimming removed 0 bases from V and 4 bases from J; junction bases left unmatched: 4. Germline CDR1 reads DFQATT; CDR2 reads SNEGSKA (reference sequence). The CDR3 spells CSARDRLAGADTQYF. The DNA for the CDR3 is TGCAGTGCTAGAGATCGGCTAGCGGGGGCAGATACGCAGTATTTT.

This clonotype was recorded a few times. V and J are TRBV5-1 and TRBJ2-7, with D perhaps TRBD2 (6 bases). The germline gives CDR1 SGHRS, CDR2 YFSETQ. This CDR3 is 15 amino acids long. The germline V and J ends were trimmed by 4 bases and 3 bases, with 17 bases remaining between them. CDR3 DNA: TGCGCCAGCAGCGTACGGGCAGGGACTTACTACGAGCAGTACTTC. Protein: CASSVRAGTYYEQYF.

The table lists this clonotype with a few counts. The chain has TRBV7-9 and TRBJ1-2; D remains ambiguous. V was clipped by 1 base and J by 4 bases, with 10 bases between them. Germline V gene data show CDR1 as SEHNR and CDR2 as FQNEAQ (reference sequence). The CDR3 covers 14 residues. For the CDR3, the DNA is TGTGCCAGCAGCTTAGTCGCAGCCTTCTATGGCTACACCTTC. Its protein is CASSLVAAFYGYTF.

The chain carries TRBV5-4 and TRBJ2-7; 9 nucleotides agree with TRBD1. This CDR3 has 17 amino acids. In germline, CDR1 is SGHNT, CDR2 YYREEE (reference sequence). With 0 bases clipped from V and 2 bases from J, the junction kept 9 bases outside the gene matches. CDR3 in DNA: TGTGCCAGCAGCTTGGCCCTAGACTACAGGGGGCCCTACGAGCAGTACTTC. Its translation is CASSLALDYRGPYEQYF.

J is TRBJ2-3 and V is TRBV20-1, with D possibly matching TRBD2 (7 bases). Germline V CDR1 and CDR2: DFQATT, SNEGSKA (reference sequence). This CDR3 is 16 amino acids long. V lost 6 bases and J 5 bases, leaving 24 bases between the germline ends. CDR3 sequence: CSADGRGTMAVDTQYF. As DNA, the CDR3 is TGCAGTGCCGATGGGAGGGGGACGATGGCTGTAGATACGCAGTATTTT.

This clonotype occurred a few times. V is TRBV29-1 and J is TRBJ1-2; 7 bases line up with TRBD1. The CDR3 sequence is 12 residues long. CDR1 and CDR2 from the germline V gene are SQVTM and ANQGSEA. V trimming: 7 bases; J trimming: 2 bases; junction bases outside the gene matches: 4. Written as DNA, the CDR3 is TGCAGCGGGAAGACAGGGAACTATGGCTACACCTTC. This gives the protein CSGKTGNYGYTF.

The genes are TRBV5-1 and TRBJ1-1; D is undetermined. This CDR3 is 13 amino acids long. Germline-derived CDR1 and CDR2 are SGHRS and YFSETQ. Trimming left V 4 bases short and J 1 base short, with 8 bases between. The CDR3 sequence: CASSAQPNTEAFF. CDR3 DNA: TGCGCCAGCAGCGCACAGCCGAACACTGAAGCTTTCTTT.

CDR3 bases: TGTGCCAGCACCAAGAGTGGGACAGGTGGAGATACGCAGTATTTT. It yields the protein CASTKSGTGGDTQYF. The J gene is TRBJ2-3, the V gene TRBV9, with 8 bases lining up with TRBD1. V shed 6 bases and J 5 bases; nucleotides not matched to a gene: 11. The V gene's germline CDR1 is SGDLS and CDR2 YYNGEE. The CDR3 is 15 residues long. Combining the CDR3 with reference TRBV9 and TRBJ2-3 gives the whole variable domain DSGVTQTPKHLITATGQRVTLRCSPRSGDLSVYWYQQSLDQGLQFLIQYYNGEERAKGNILERFSAQQFPDLHSELNLSSLELGDSALYFCASTKSGTGGDTQYFGPGTRLTVL.

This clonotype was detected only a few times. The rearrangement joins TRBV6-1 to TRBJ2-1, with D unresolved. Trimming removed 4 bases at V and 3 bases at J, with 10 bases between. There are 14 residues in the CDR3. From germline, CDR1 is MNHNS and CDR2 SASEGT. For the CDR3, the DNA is TGTGCCAGCAGTGGTAGTAGGAGCTACAATGAGCAGTTCTTC. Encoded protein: CASSGSRSYNEQFF.

As DNA, the CDR3 is TGTGCCAGCAGTACATTGAACACTGAAGCTTTCTTT. Its protein product is CASSTLNTEAFF. V is TRBV7-6 and J is TRBJ1-1, with D unresolved. V was cut by 6 bases and J by 0 bases, with 5 bases left in between. Germline assignment: CDR1 SGHVS and CDR2 FNYEAQ. The CDR3 length is 12 residues.

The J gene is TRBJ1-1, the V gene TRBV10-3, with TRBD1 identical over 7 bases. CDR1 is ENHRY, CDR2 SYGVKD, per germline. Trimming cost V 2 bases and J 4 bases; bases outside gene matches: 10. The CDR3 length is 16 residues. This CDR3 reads CAISETLTGIRTEAFF. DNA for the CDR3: TGTGCCATCAGTGAGACTCTGACAGGGATACGCACTGAAGCTTTCTTT.

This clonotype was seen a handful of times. The CDR3 DNA follows: TGCGCCAGCAGCCAAGGGGGGACTGCTAATACCTACGAGCAGTACTTC. Protein product: CASSQGGTANTYEQYF. The rearrangement links TRBV4-3 to TRBJ2-7, with D perhaps TRBD2 (6 bases). The CDR3 totals 16 residues. The germline V gene encodes CDR1 LGHNA and CDR2 YSLEER. The V gene lost 1 base and the J gene lost 2 bases, with 15 bases spanning the gap.

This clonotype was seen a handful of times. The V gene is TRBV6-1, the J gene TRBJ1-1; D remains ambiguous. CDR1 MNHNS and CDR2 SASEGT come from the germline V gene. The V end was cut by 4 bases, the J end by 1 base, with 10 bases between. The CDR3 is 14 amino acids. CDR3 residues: CASSVEVGNTEAFF. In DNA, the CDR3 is TGTGCCAGCAGTGTCGAGGTGGGGAACACTGAAGCTTTCTTT.

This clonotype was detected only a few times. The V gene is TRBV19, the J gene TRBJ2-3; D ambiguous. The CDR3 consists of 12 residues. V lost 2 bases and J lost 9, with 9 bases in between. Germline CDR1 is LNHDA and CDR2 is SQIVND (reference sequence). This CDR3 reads CASSISGPTQYF. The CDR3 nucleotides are TGTGCCAGTAGTATAAGTGGGCCAACGCAGTATTTT.

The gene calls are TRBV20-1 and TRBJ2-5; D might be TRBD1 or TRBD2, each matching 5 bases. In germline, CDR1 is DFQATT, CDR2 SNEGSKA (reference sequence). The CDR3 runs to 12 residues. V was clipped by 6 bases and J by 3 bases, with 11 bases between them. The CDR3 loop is CSAGALEETQYF. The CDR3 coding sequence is TGCAGTGCCGGGGCGCTAGAAGAGACCCAGTACTTC.